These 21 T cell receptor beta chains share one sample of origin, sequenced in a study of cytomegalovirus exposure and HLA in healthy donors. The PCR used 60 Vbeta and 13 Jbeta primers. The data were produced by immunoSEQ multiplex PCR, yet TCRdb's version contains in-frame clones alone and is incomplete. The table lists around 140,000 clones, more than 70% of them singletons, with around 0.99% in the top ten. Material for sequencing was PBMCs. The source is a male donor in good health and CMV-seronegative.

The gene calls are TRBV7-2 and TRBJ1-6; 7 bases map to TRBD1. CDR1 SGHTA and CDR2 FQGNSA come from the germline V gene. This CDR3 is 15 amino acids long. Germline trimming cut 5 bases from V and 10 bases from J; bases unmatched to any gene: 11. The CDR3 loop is CASSPPGRQGSPLHF. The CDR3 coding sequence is TGTGCCAGCAGCCCTCCGGGACGACAGGGATCACCCCTCCACTTT.

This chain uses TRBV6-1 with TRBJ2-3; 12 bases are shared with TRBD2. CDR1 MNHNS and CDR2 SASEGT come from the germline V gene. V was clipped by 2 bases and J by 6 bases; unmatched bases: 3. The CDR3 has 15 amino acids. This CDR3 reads CASSESTSGGDTQYF. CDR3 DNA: TGTGCCAGCAGTGAAAGTACTAGCGGGGGGGATACGCAGTATTTT.

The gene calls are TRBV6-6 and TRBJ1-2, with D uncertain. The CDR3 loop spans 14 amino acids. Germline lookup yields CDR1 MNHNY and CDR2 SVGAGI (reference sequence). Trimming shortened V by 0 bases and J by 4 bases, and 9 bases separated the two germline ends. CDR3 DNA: TGTGCCAGCAGTTACTCTGGCAGTATCTATGGCTACACCTTC. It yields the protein CASSYSGSIYGYTF.

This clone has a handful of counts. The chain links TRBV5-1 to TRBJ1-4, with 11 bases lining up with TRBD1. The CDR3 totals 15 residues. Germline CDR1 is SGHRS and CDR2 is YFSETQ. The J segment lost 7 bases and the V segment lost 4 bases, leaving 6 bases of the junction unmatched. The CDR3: CASSGGTGGSEKLFF. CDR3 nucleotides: TGCGCCAGCAGCGGTGGGACAGGGGGGAGTGAAAAACTGTTTTTT.

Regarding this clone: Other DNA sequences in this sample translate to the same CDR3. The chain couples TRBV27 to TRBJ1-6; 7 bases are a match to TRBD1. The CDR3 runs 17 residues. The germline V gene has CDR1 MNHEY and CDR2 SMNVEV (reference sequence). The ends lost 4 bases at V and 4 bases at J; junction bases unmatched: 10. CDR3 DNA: TGTGCCAGCAGTTCAGACAGGGCAACTTTTTATAATTCACCCCTCCACTTT. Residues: CASSSDRATFYNSPLHF.

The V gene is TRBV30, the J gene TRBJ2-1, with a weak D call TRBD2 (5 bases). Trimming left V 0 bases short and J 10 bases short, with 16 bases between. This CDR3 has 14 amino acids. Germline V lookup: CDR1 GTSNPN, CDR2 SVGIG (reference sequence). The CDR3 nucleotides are TGTGCCTGGAGTGTACACGTGGAGGTGGGCGAGCAGTTCTTC. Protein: CAWSVHVEVGEQFF.

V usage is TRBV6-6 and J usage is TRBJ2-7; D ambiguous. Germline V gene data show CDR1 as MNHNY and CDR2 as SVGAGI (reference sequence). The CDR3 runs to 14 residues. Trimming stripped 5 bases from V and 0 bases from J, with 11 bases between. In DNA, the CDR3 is TGTGCCAGCAGTCCTCGCGCCCTCTCCTACGAGCAGTACTTC. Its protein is CASSPRALSYEQYF.

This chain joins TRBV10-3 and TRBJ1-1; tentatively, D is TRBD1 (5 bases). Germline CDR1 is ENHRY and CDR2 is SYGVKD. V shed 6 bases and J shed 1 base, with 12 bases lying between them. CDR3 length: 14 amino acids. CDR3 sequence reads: CAIRGEAGNTEAFF. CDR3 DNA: TGTGCCATCAGAGGGGAGGCCGGGAACACTGAAGCTTTCTTT.

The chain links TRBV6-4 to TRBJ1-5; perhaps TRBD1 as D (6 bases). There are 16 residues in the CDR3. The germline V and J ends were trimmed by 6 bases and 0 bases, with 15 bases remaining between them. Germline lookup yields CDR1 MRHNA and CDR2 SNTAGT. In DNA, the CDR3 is TGTGCCAGCAGAGGAACGGACAGCAATAGCAATCAGCCCCAGCATTTT. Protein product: CASRGTDSNSNQPQHF.

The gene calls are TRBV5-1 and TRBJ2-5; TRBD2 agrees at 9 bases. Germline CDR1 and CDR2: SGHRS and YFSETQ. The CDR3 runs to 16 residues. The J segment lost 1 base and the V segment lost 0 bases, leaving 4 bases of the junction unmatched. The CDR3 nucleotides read TGCGCCAGCAGCTTGGGTGGCGGGGGGGTCCAAGAGACCCAGTACTTC. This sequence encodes CASSLGGGGVQETQYF.

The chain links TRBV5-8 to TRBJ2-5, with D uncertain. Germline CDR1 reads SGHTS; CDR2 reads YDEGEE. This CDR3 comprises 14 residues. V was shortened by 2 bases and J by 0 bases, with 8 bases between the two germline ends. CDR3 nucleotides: TGTGCCAGCAGCTTCACCCCAGACCAAGAGACCCAGTACTTC. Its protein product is CASSFTPDQETQYF.

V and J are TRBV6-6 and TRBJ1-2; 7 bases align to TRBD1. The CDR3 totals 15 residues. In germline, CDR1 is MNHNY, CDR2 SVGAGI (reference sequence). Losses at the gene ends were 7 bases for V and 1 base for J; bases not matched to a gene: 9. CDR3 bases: TGTGCCAGCACCAAGGGGGCAGGGCTTAACTATGGCTACACCTTC. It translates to CASTKGAGLNYGYTF.

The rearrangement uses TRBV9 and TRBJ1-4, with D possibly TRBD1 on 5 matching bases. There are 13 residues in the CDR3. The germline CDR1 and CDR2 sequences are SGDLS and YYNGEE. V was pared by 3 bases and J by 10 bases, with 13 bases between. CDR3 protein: CASSALRGGKLFF. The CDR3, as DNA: TGTGCCAGCAGCGCCCTCCGCGGGGGAAAACTGTTTTTT. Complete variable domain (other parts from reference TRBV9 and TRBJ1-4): DSGVTQTPKHLITATGQRVTLRCSPRSGDLSVYWYQQSLDQGLQFLIQYYNGEERAKGNILERFSAQQFPDLHSELNLSSLELGDSALYFCASSALRGGKLFFGSGTQLSVL.

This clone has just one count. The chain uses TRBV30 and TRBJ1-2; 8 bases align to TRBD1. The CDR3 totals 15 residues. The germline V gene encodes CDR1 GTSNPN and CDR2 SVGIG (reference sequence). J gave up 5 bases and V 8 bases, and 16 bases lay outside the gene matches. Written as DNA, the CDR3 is TGTGCCAGATCCCCCGGACAGGGCGGTAAATATGGCTACACCTTC. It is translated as CARSPGQGGKYGYTF.

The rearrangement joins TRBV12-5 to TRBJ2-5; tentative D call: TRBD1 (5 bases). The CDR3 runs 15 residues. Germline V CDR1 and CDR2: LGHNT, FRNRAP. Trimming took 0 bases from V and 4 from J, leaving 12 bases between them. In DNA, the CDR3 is TGTGCTAGTGGTTTGGTACCCGAAGGGGTAGAGACCCAGTACTTC. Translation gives CASGLVPEGVETQYF. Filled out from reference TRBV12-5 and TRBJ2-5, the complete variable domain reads DARVTQTPRHKVTEMGQEVTMRCQPILGHNTVFWYRQTMMQGLELLAYFRNRAPLDDSGMPKDRFSAEMPDATLATLKIQPSEPRDSAVYFCASGLVPEGVETQYFGPGTRLLVL.

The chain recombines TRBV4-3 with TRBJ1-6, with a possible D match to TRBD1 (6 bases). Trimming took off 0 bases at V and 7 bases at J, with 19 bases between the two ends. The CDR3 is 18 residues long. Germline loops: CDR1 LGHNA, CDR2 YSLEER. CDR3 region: CASSQDPVTGSLNSPLHF. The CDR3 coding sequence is TGCGCCAGCAGCCAAGATCCTGTGACAGGTTCCCTGAATTCACCCCTCCACTTT.

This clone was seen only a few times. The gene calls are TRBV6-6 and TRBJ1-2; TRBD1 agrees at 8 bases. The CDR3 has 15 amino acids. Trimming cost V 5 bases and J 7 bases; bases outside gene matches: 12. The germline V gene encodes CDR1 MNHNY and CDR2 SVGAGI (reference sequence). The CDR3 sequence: CASSPSQQGESGYTF. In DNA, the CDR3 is TGTGCCAGCAGTCCAAGTCAACAGGGGGAGTCTGGCTACACCTTC.

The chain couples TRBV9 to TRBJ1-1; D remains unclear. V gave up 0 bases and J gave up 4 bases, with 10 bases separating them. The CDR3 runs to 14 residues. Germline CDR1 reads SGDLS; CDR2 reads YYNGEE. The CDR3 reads CASSVDPRVTEAFF. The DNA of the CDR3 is TGTGCCAGCAGCGTAGACCCGCGGGTCACTGAAGCTTTCTTT.

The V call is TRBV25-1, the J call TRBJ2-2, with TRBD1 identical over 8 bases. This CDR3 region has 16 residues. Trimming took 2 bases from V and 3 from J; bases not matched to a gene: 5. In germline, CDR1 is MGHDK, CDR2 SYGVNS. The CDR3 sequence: CASSEPSTGDTGELFF. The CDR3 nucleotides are TGTGCCAGCAGTGAACCCTCGACAGGGGACACCGGGGAGCTGTTTTTT.

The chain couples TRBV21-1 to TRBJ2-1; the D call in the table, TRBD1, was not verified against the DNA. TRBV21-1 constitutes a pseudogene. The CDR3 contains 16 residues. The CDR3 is CASSPTETLENNEQFF. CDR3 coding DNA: TGTGCCAGCAGTCCGACAGAGACCTTGGAAAACAATGAGCAGTTCTTC.

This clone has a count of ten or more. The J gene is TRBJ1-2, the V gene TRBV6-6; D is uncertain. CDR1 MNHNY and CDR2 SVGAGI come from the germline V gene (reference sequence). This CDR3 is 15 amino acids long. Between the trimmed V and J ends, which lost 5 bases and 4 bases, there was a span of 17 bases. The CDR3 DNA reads TGTGCCAGCAGTCCCGGCACTTCGGGTCCCTATGGCTACACCTTC. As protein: CASSPGTSGPYGYTF.